Listed below are T cell receptor beta chains from one sample, sequenced in a study of human T cells and chemical hapten exposure. TCRdb re-analysed the RACE reads in MiXCR, keeping a single row per CDR3 protein. This sample has approximately 110,000 distinct CDR3 sequences, with more than 9.5% found just once. This material consisted of whole blood, taken in connection with sensitization to the hapten diphenylcyclopropenone (DPC). These receptors were collected from a woman aged 40 to 50 with alopecia areata. Some clones in this sample may be carry-over from other donors' samples. The CDR3 runs from the conserved cysteine through the conserved F or W. Fields, in order: clone size, J gene, D gene, V gene, CDR3 DNA, CDR3 protein. A D gene is named only where the DNA matches it firmly. A clone size is listed for some rows: how often the clone was seen (once, few, many), or a class if it is expanded.

clone_size: few; j_call: TRBJ2-2; d_call: .; v_call: TRBV4-3; cdr3_nt: TGCGCCAGCAGCCTCACCGTACTCCCGAACACCGGGGAGCTGTTTTTT; cdr3_aa: CASSLTVLPNTGELFF
clone_size: many; j_call: TRBJ2-1; d_call: TRBD1; v_call: TRBV5-4; cdr3_nt: TGTGCCAGCAGCTTGAGACAGGGAACGAATGAGCAGTTCTTC; cdr3_aa: CASSLRQGTNEQFF
clone_size: .; j_call: TRBJ1-4; d_call: .; v_call: TRBV9; cdr3_nt: TGTGTCAGCAGCCTCGGGACGGTTCGGGGTGAAAAACTGTTTTTT; cdr3_aa: CVSSLGTVRGEKLFF
clone_size: many; j_call: TRBJ1-2; d_call: .; v_call: TRBV6-2/TRBV6-3; cdr3_nt: TGTGCCAGCAAGTGGGGCAGCACACCAGATGGCTACACCTTC; cdr3_aa: CASKWGSTPDGYTF
clone_size: many; j_call: TRBJ2-2; d_call: .; v_call: TRBV3-1; cdr3_nt: TGTGCCAGCAGCCACGGTTGGAACACCGGGGAGCTGTTTTTT; cdr3_aa: CASSHGWNTGELFF
clone_size: .; j_call: TRBJ2-7; d_call: .; v_call: TRBV29-1; cdr3_nt: TGCAGCGTTGAAGGTTCCGGCCACTACGAGCAGTACTTC; cdr3_aa: CSVEGSGHYEQYF
clone_size: many; j_call: TRBJ2-7; d_call: TRBD1; v_call: TRBV5-1; cdr3_nt: TGCGCCAGCCACCCGTGGACAGGGTCCTACGAGCAGTACTTC; cdr3_aa: CASHPWTGSYEQYF
clone_size: .; j_call: TRBJ1-4; d_call: .; v_call: TRBV20-1; cdr3_nt: TGCAGTGCTAGTAGGGGCATTGAAAAACTGTTTTTT; cdr3_aa: CSASRGIEKLFF
clone_size: few; j_call: TRBJ2-3; d_call: .; v_call: TRBV9; cdr3_nt: TGTGCCAGCAGCGTAGCCCCGGGGGCCGGCCAAGATACGCAGTATTTT; cdr3_aa: CASSVAPGAGQDTQYF
clone_size: .; j_call: TRBJ2-7; d_call: .; v_call: TRBV10-3; cdr3_nt: TGTGCCATCAGTGCGAGCTACGAGCAGTACTTC; cdr3_aa: CAISASYEQYF
clone_size: few; j_call: TRBJ2-5; d_call: .; v_call: TRBV28; cdr3_nt: TGTGCCAGCAGTTTATGGGCCGGGGACGTTTCAGAGACCCAGTACTTC; cdr3_aa: CASSLWAGDVSETQYF
clone_size: many; j_call: TRBJ2-7; d_call: .; v_call: TRBV29-1; cdr3_nt: TGCAGCGTTGAACGGGACAACTCCTACGAGCAGTACTTC; cdr3_aa: CSVERDNSYEQYF
clone_size: many; j_call: TRBJ1-1; d_call: .; v_call: TRBV20-1; cdr3_nt: TGCAGTGCTAGGCCTAACAGGAACACTGAAGCTTTCTTT; cdr3_aa: CSARPNRNTEAFF
clone_size: .; j_call: TRBJ2-3; d_call: TRBD2; v_call: TRBV20-1; cdr3_nt: TGCAGTGCTACCGGGACTAGCGGTCTAGATACGCAGTATTTT; cdr3_aa: CSATGTSGLDTQYF
clone_size: .; j_call: TRBJ2-7; d_call: .; v_call: TRBV20-1; cdr3_nt: TGCAGTGCTCCGGACTATAACGAGCAGTACTTC; cdr3_aa: CSAPDYNEQYF
clone_size: many; j_call: TRBJ2-2; d_call: TRBD2; v_call: TRBV6-6; cdr3_nt: TGTGCCAGCGGTCAGACTAGCGGGGGGCTCTCCGGGGAGCTGTTTTTT; cdr3_aa: CASGQTSGGLSGELFF
clone_size: .; j_call: TRBJ2-5; d_call: .; v_call: TRBV3-1; cdr3_nt: TGTGCCAGCTCTCCCCCCCAAGAGACCCAGTACTTC; cdr3_aa: CASSPPQETQYF
clone_size: .; j_call: TRBJ2-1; d_call: .; v_call: TRBV10-3; cdr3_nt: TGTGCCATCAGTGAAGGACCGGGGAGTGAGCAGTTCTTC; cdr3_aa: CAISEGPGSEQFF
clone_size: many; j_call: TRBJ1-5; d_call: .; v_call: TRBV20-1; cdr3_nt: TGCAGTGCTAGTGGTGGCCGAAATCAGCCCCAGCATTTT; cdr3_aa: CSASGGRNQPQHF
clone_size: .; j_call: TRBJ2-5; d_call: .; v_call: TRBV4-3; cdr3_nt: TGCGCCAGCAGCCAAGGATTCGGGCTTAAACAAGAGACCCAGTACTTC; cdr3_aa: CASSQGFGLKQETQYF
clone_size: .; j_call: TRBJ2-3; d_call: TRBD1; v_call: TRBV7-2; cdr3_nt: TGTGCCAGCAGCTTAGGCACAGGGGGAAGCACAGATACGCAGTATTTT; cdr3_aa: CASSLGTGGSTDTQYF
clone_size: .; j_call: TRBJ2-1; d_call: .; v_call: TRBV6-2/TRBV6-3; cdr3_nt: TGTGCCAGCAATCCAACCTTGTGGGAATACAATGAGCAGTTCTTC; cdr3_aa: CASNPTLWEYNEQFF
clone_size: .; j_call: TRBJ1-4; d_call: TRBD1; v_call: TRBV6-1; cdr3_nt: TGTGCCAGCAGGGAGGACAGGGGCCTGTCTGAACTGTTTTTT; cdr3_aa: CASREDRGLSELFF
clone_size: many; j_call: TRBJ1-1; d_call: TRBD1; v_call: TRBV5-4; cdr3_nt: TGTGCCAGCAGCTTGGACAGGGGCGGTGGTGAAGCTTTCTTT; cdr3_aa: CASSLDRGGGEAFF
clone_size: many; j_call: TRBJ2-7; d_call: TRBD1; v_call: TRBV3-1; cdr3_nt: TGTGCCAGCAGCCCGGGACAGGGGTTCGAGCAGTACTTC; cdr3_aa: CASSPGQGFEQYF
clone_size: few; j_call: TRBJ2-7; d_call: TRBD1; v_call: TRBV4-1; cdr3_nt: TGCGCCAGCAGCCACTACTCCGGGACAGAATACGAGCAGTACTTC; cdr3_aa: CASSHYSGTEYEQYF
clone_size: many; j_call: TRBJ2-7; d_call: TRBD1; v_call: TRBV10-3; cdr3_nt: TGTGCCATCAGTGAAGACAGGGACTCCTACGAGCAGTACTTC; cdr3_aa: CAISEDRDSYEQYF